These T cell receptor beta chains were read from a single sample in a study of cytomegalovirus exposure and HLA in healthy donors. Clones were sequenced by immunoSEQ multiplex PCR, and TCRdb holds only the in-frame ones, with some missing. This sample yields about 150,000 clones, of which around 79% are seen a single time; 1.2% to 1.5% belongs to the top ten. Sequenced input: PBMCs. These receptors were taken from a man aged 18 to 35 in good health and CMV-seronegative. Each CDR3 is given with its conserved first and last residue. Fields, in order: V gene, D gene, J gene, clone size, CDR3 protein, CDR3 DNA. The D gene is left open where the match is weak. Clone size is stated in some rows and not others, as once, few, many or a class when expanded.

v_gene: TRBV5-8
d_gene: .
j_gene: TRBJ1-1
abundance: few
CDR3aa: CASGGGSKGLNTEAFF
CDR3nt: TGTGCCAGCGGCGGGGGAAGTAAGGGGTTGAACACTGAAGCTTTCTTT

v_gene: TRBV5-1
d_gene: TRBD2
j_gene: TRBJ2-3
abundance: .
CDR3aa: CASSPTLAGIGDTQYF
CDR3nt: TGCGCCAGCAGTCCAACACTAGCGGGCATTGGGGATACGCAGTATTTT

v_gene: TRBV14
d_gene: .
j_gene: TRBJ1-1
abundance: few
CDR3aa: CASSQSVTEAFF
CDR3nt: TGTGCCAGCAGCCAATCGGTTACTGAAGCTTTCTTT

v_gene: TRBV9
d_gene: TRBD2
j_gene: TRBJ2-3
abundance: once
CDR3aa: CASSASGRTDTQYF
CDR3nt: TGTGCCAGCAGCGCTAGCGGACGCACAGATACGCAGTATTTT

v_gene: TRBV7-9
d_gene: .
j_gene: TRBJ1-5
abundance: .
CDR3aa: CASSLVGVGQPQHF
CDR3nt: TGTGCCAGCAGCTTAGTAGGGGTTGGCCAGCCCCAGCATTTT

v_gene: TRBV27
d_gene: .
j_gene: TRBJ1-5
abundance: .
CDR3aa: CASSYTGSGRAQHF
CDR3nt: TGTGCCAGCAGTTATACAGGGTCGGGACGGGCCCAGCATTTT

v_gene: TRBV7-6
d_gene: .
j_gene: TRBJ1-4
abundance: few
CDR3aa: CASSRDQGEKLFF
CDR3nt: TGTGCCAGCAGCCGCGACCAGGGGGAAAAACTGTTTTTT

v_gene: TRBV5-1
d_gene: .
j_gene: TRBJ1-3
abundance: .
CDR3aa: CASSTGENSGNTIYF
CDR3nt: TGCGCCAGCAGCACGGGGGAGAACTCTGGAAACACCATATATTTT

v_gene: TRBV7-2
d_gene: .
j_gene: TRBJ1-5
abundance: once
CDR3aa: CASSSRVWGNQPQHF
CDR3nt: TGTGCCAGCAGCTCCCGGGTTTGGGGCAATCAGCCCCAGCATTTT

v_gene: TRBV28
d_gene: TRBD1
j_gene: TRBJ1-1
abundance: .
CDR3aa: CASRRTGVARTEAFF
CDR3nt: TGTGCCAGCAGACGGACAGGGGTAGCGAGGACTGAAGCTTTCTTT

v_gene: TRBV7-2
d_gene: TRBD1
j_gene: TRBJ1-5
abundance: .
CDR3aa: CASSLGQAYQPQHF
CDR3nt: TGTGCCAGCAGCTTGGGACAGGCCTATCAGCCCCAGCATTTT

v_gene: TRBV30
d_gene: .
j_gene: TRBJ2-2
abundance: .
CDR3aa: CAWSGIFWSTGELFF
CDR3nt: TGTGCCTGGAGTGGGATTTTCTGGAGCACCGGGGAGCTGTTTTTT

v_gene: TRBV30
d_gene: TRBD2
j_gene: TRBJ2-7
abundance: .
CDR3aa: CAWSSPGLVVHEQYF
CDR3nt: TGTGCCTGGAGCTCACCGGGACTAGTCGTCCACGAGCAGTACTTC

v_gene: TRBV7-2
d_gene: .
j_gene: TRBJ2-1
abundance: few
CDR3aa: CASSSSSNEQFF
CDR3nt: TGTGCCAGCAGCTCGAGCTCCAATGAGCAGTTCTTC

v_gene: TRBV11-2
d_gene: TRBD1
j_gene: TRBJ2-7
abundance: .
CDR3aa: CASSVGTGSYEQYF
CDR3nt: TGTGCCAGCAGCGTCGGGACAGGGTCCTACGAGCAGTACTTC

v_gene: TRBV7-7
d_gene: .
j_gene: TRBJ2-2
abundance: once
CDR3aa: CASSFGNTGELFF
CDR3nt: TGTGCCAGCAGCTTCGGGAACACCGGGGAGCTGTTTTTT

v_gene: TRBV5-5
d_gene: TRBD1
j_gene: TRBJ2-7
abundance: .
CDR3aa: CASSPSTGTAAYEQYF
CDR3nt: TGTGCCAGCAGCCCTTCTACCGGGACAGCAGCCTACGAGCAGTACTTC

v_gene: TRBV7-2
d_gene: TRBD2
j_gene: TRBJ2-5
abundance: .
CDR3aa: CASSLEAGGGETQYF
CDR3nt: TGTGCCAGCAGCTTAGAAGCGGGAGGGGGTGAGACCCAGTACTTC

v_gene: TRBV6-5
d_gene: .
j_gene: TRBJ1-1
abundance: .
CDR3aa: CASSPQGFITEAFF
CDR3nt: TGCGCCAGCAGCCCACAGGGATTCATCACTGAAGCTTTCTTT

v_gene: TRBV7-9
d_gene: .
j_gene: TRBJ2-5
abundance: .
CDR3aa: CSSSFMETQYF
CDR3nt: TGTTCCAGCAGTTTTATGGAGACCCAGTACTTC

v_gene: TRBV7-2
d_gene: TRBD1
j_gene: TRBJ1-2
abundance: .
CDR3aa: CASSLEQGVGYTF
CDR3nt: TGTGCCAGCAGCTTAGAACAGGGGGTCGGCTACACCTTC

v_gene: TRBV4-2
d_gene: TRBD2
j_gene: TRBJ2-7
abundance: once
CDR3aa: CASSTTLAVEPYEQYF
CDR3nt: TGTGCCAGCAGCACCACCCTAGCGGTCGAACCCTACGAGCAGTACTTC

v_gene: TRBV29-1
d_gene: .
j_gene: TRBJ2-7
abundance: .
CDR3aa: CSVGSSLGEQYF
CDR3nt: TGCAGCGTTGGAAGCTCCCTTGGCGAGCAGTACTTC

v_gene: TRBV27
d_gene: .
j_gene: TRBJ2-2
abundance: .
CDR3aa: CASSLSSVGELFF
CDR3nt: TGTGCCAGCAGTTTATCGTCGGTCGGGGAGCTGTTTTTT

v_gene: TRBV7-9
d_gene: .
j_gene: TRBJ2-3
abundance: .
CDR3aa: CSSSAGRGTDTQYF
CDR3nt: TGTTCCAGCAGCGCGGGACGGGGCACAGATACGCAGTATTTT

v_gene: TRBV7-2
d_gene: TRBD1
j_gene: TRBJ1-5
abundance: few
CDR3aa: CASSPGGSSNQPQHF
CDR3nt: TGTGCCAGCAGCCCAGGGGGCAGCAGCAATCAGCCCCAGCATTTT

v_gene: TRBV5-6
d_gene: TRBD2
j_gene: TRBJ2-2
abundance: .
CDR3aa: CASSSMAGGLTGELFF
CDR3nt: TGTGCCAGCAGCTCAATGGCGGGAGGGCTCACCGGGGAGCTGTTTTTT

v_gene: TRBV2
d_gene: .
j_gene: TRBJ2-3
abundance: .
CDR3aa: CASSGGYGRVTDTQYF
CDR3nt: TGTGCCAGCAGTGGGGGTTACGGGAGAGTCACAGATACGCAGTATTTT

v_gene: TRBV27
d_gene: .
j_gene: TRBJ2-5
abundance: .
CDR3aa: CASSLGGTKTQYF
CDR3nt: TGTGCCAGCAGTTTAGGAGGGACGAAGACCCAGTACTTC

v_gene: TRBV19
d_gene: TRBD1
j_gene: TRBJ2-6
abundance: .
CDR3aa: CASRDRATSGANVLTF
CDR3nt: TGTGCCAGCCGGGACAGGGCTACTTCAGGGGCCAACGTCCTGACTTTC

v_gene: TRBV20-1
d_gene: .
j_gene: TRBJ2-1
abundance: .
CDR3aa: CSASPEQFF
CDR3nt: TGCAGTGCTTCCCCGGAGCAGTTCTTC

v_gene: TRBV19
d_gene: TRBD1
j_gene: TRBJ1-5
abundance: few
CDR3aa: CASSTTGPQPQHF
CDR3nt: TGTGCCAGTAGTACGACAGGGCCTCAGCCCCAGCATTTT

v_gene: TRBV5-4
d_gene: TRBD2
j_gene: TRBJ2-7
abundance: few
CDR3aa: CASNLAGGRYEQYF
CDR3nt: TGTGCCAGCAACTTAGCGGGAGGGCGCTACGAGCAGTACTTC

v_gene: TRBV7-8
d_gene: .
j_gene: TRBJ1-2
abundance: few
CDR3aa: CASSLARGGYTF
CDR3nt: TGTGCCAGCAGCTTAGCCAGAGGGGGCTACACCTTC

v_gene: TRBV19
d_gene: .
j_gene: TRBJ1-5
abundance: .
CDR3aa: CASSMATQYSNQPQHF
CDR3nt: TGTGCCAGTAGTATGGCAACCCAATATAGCAATCAGCCCCAGCATTTT

v_gene: TRBV14
d_gene: TRBD2
j_gene: TRBJ2-3
abundance: .
CDR3aa: CASSQDGGRRTDTQYF
CDR3nt: TGTGCCAGCAGCCAAGACGGGGGGAGAAGAACAGATACGCAGTATTTT

v_gene: TRBV14
d_gene: .
j_gene: TRBJ1-2
abundance: once
CDR3aa: CASSQPGGGQSCYGYTF
CDR3nt: TGTGCCAGCAGCCAACCTGGGGGCGGACAGTCCTGCTATGGCTACACCTTC

v_gene: TRBV7-2
d_gene: .
j_gene: TRBJ2-1
abundance: .
CDR3aa: CASSLSASEYNEQFF
CDR3nt: TGTGCCAGCAGCTTATCGGCTAGCGAATACAATGAGCAGTTCTTC

v_gene: TRBV5-1
d_gene: TRBD1
j_gene: TRBJ1-1
abundance: few
CDR3aa: CASSLIGQGAQGTEAFF
CDR3nt: TGCGCCAGCAGCTTGATCGGACAGGGGGCACAGGGCACTGAAGCTTTCTTT

v_gene: TRBV2
d_gene: .
j_gene: TRBJ2-4
abundance: .
CDR3aa: CAGSGNKNIQYF
CDR3nt: TGTGCCGGATCGGGGAATAAAAACATTCAGTACTTC

v_gene: TRBV27
d_gene: .
j_gene: TRBJ2-1
abundance: .
CDR3aa: CASSPQSGLQGEQFF
CDR3nt: TGTGCCAGCAGTCCCCAGTCGGGACTCCAGGGTGAGCAGTTCTTC

v_gene: TRBV4-1
d_gene: .
j_gene: TRBJ2-5
abundance: .
CDR3aa: CASSQRNGEETQYF
CDR3nt: TGCGCCAGCAGCCAACGGAACGGGGAAGAGACCCAGTACTTC

v_gene: TRBV11-2
d_gene: TRBD2
j_gene: TRBJ2-1
abundance: .
CDR3aa: CASSSLGRGSYNEQFF
CDR3nt: TGTGCCAGCAGCTCTCTGGGGAGGGGCTCCTACAATGAGCAGTTCTTC

v_gene: TRBV27
d_gene: TRBD2
j_gene: TRBJ2-2
abundance: .
CDR3aa: CASSLLRTSGRAHSTGELFF
CDR3nt: TGTGCCAGCAGTTTACTAAGGACTAGCGGGAGGGCCCACTCGACCGGGGAGCTGTTTTTT

v_gene: TRBV7-2
d_gene: TRBD1
j_gene: TRBJ1-4
abundance: .
CDR3aa: CASSLTGGSNEKLFF
CDR3nt: TGTGCCAGCAGCTTGACAGGGGGCTCTAATGAAAAACTGTTTTTT

v_gene: TRBV7-6
d_gene: TRBD1
j_gene: TRBJ1-3
abundance: .
CDR3aa: CASSKTGTGNTIYF
CDR3nt: TGTGCCAGCAGCAAGACAGGGACGGGGAACACCATATATTTT

v_gene: TRBV7-9
d_gene: TRBD2
j_gene: TRBJ2-2
abundance: .
CDR3aa: CASSLAFPREDTGELFF
CDR3nt: TGTGCCAGCAGCTTAGCTTTCCCGCGGGAGGACACCGGGGAGCTGTTTTTT

v_gene: TRBV5-1
d_gene: TRBD2
j_gene: TRBJ2-5
abundance: .
CDR3aa: CASSLVGLAGVQETQYF
CDR3nt: TGCGCCAGCAGCTTGGTCGGGCTAGCGGGAGTCCAAGAGACCCAGTACTTC

v_gene: TRBV4-1
d_gene: .
j_gene: TRBJ1-3
abundance: .
CDR3aa: CASSQSQGSGNTIYF
CDR3nt: TGCGCCAGCAGCCAGTCACAGGGTTCTGGAAACACCATATATTTT